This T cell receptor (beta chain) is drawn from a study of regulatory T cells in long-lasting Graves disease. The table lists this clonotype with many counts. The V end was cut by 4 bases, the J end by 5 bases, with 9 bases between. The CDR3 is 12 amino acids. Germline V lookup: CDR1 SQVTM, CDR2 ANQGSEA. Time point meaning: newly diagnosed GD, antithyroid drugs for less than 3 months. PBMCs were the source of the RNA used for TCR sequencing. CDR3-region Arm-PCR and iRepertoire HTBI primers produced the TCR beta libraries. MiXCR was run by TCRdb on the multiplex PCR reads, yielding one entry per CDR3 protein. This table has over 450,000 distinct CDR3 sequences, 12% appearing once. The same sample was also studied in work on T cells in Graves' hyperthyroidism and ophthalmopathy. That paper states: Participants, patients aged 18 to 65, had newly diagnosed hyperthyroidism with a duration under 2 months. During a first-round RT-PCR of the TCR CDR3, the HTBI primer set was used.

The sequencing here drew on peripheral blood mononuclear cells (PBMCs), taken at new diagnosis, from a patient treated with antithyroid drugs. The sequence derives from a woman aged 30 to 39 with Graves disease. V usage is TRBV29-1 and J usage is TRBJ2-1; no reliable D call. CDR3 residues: CSVAEWDNEQFF. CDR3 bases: TGCAGCGTTGCCGAATGGGACAATGAGCAGTTCTTC.